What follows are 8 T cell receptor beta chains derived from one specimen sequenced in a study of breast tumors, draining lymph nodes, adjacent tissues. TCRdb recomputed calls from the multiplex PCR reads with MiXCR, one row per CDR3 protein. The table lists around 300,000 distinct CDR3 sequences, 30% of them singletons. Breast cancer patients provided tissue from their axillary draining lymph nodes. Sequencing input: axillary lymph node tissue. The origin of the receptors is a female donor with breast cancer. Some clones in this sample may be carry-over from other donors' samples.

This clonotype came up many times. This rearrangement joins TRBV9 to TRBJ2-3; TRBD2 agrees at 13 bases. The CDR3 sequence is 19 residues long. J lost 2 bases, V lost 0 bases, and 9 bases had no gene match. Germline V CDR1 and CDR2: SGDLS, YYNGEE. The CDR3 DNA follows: TGTGCCAGCAGCGTAGAACGGACTAGCGGGAGTCCGATCACAGATACGCAGTATTTT. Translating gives CASSVERTSGSPITDTQYF.

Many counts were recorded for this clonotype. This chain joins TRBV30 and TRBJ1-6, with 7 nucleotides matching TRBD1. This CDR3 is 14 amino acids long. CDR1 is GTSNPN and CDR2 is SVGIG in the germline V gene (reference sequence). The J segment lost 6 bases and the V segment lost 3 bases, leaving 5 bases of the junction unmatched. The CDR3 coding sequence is TGTGCCTGGAGCCGGACAGGCCCTAATTCACCCCTCCACTTT. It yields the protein CAWSRTGPNSPLHF.

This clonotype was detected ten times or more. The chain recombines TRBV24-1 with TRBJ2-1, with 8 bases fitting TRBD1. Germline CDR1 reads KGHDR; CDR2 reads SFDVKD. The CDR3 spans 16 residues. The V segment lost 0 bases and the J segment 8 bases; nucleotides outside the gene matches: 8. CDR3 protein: CATSDLLDRGGDEQFF. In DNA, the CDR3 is TGTGCCACCAGTGATTTGCTTGACAGGGGAGGCGATGAGCAGTTCTTC.

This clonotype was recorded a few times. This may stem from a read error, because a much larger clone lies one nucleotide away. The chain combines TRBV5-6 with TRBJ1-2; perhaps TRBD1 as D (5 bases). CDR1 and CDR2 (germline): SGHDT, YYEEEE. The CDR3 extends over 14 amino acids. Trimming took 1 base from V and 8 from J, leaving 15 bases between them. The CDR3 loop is CASSLPGPGRGYTF. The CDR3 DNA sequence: TGTGCCAGCAGCTTGCCGGGACCAGGCCGGGGCTACACCTTC.

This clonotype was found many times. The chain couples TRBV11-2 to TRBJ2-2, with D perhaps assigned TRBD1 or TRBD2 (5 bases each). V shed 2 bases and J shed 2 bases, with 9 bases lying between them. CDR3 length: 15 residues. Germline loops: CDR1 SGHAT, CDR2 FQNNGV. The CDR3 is CASSLWGPNTGELFF. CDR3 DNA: TGTGCCAGCAGCTTATGGGGACCTAACACCGGGGAGCTGTTTTTT.

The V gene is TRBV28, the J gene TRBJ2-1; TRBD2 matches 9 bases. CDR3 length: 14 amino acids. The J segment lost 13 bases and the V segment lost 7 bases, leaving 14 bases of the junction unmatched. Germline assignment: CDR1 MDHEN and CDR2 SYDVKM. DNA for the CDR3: TGTGCCAGCACCACCTCACTAGCGGGCCTCAGACAGTTCTTC. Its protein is CASTTSLAGLRQFF.

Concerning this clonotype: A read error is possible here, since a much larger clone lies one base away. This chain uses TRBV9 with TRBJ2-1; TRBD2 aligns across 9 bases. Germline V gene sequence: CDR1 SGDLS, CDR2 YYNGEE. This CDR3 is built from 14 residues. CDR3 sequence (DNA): TGTGCCGGCAGCGCCATTAGCGGGAGCAATGAGCAGTTCTTC. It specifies CAGSAISGSNEQFF. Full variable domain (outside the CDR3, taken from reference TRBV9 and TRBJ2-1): DSGVTQTPKHLITATGQRVTLRCSPRSGDLSVYWYQQSLDQGLQFLIQYYNGEERAKGNILERFSAQQFPDLHSELNLSSLELGDSALYFCAGSAISGSNEQFFGPGTRLTVL.

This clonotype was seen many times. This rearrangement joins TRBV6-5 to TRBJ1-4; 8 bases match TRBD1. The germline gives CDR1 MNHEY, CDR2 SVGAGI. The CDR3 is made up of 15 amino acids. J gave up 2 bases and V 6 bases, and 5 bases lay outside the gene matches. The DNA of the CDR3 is TGTGCCAGCAGCAGGACAGGGCCCACTAATGAAAAACTGTTTTTT. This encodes CASSRTGPTNEKLFF.